The 30 T cell receptor beta chains below come from one sample, sequenced in a study of T cell responses to AZD1222 COVID-19 vaccine. This table comes from immunoSEQ multiplex PCR, and its TCRdb copy is limited to in-frame clones, with some not included. The sample yields around 140,000 clones, over 80% seen once. The sample consisted of peripheral blood, taken 28 days after the second AZD1222 dose. These TCRs come from an adult who received the AZD1222 COVID-19 vaccine.

This sequence joins TRBV7-2 and TRBJ2-1; 10 nucleotides agree with TRBD2. CDR3 size: 16 residues. V shed 5 bases and J 9 bases; nucleotides not matched to a gene: 13. Germline V gene sequence: CDR1 SGHTA, CDR2 FQGNSA. As DNA, the CDR3 is TGTGCCAGCAGCCCTAGGGCTAGCGGGGGCGGGAGTGAGCAGTTCTTC. The encoded protein is CASSPRASGGGSEQFF.

V and J are TRBV27 and TRBJ1-1, with TRBD1 matching over 11 bases. Germline V CDR1 and CDR2: MNHEY, SMNVEV (reference sequence). The trim removed 6 bases at V and 1 base at J, leaving 10 bases unmatched. This CDR3 has 17 amino acids. DNA for the CDR3: TGTGCCAGCAGCTTGTGGACAGGGGGCGCCGGGAACACTGAAGCTTTCTTT. Its translation: CASSLWTGGAGNTEAFF.

The V gene is TRBV18, the J gene TRBJ2-7; 9 nucleotides match TRBD1. The CDR3 extends over 17 amino acids. After removal of 3 bases from V and 3 bases from J, the junction contained 12 bases not matched to a gene. Germline V gene lookup returns CDR1 KGHSH and CDR2 LQKENI. The CDR3 loop reads CASSPGQGTLGLYEQYF. DNA of the CDR3: TGTGCCAGCTCACCGGGACAGGGAACTTTGGGACTCTACGAGCAGTACTTC.

The chain links TRBV2 to TRBJ1-1; TRBD1 aligns across 7 bases. The CDR3 is 11 amino acids. The V gene's germline CDR1 is SNHLY and CDR2 FYNNEI. Trimming removed 6 bases from V and 11 bases from J; junction bases left unmatched: 6. The CDR3, as DNA: TGTGCCAGCAGGGGACAGTTGGGGGCTTTCTTT. This encodes CASRGQLGAFF.

This chain connects TRBV27 to TRBJ2-5; D not certain. Looked up from germline, CDR1 is MNHEY and CDR2 is SMNVEV (reference sequence). CDR3 length: 14 residues. The germline V and J ends were trimmed by 3 bases and 0 bases, with 8 bases remaining between them. In DNA, the CDR3 is TGTGCCAGCAGTTTCCGGGCCCACCAAGAGACCCAGTACTTC. This encodes CASSFRAHQETQYF.

The V call is TRBV10-3, the J call TRBJ1-1, with 8 bases aligning to TRBD1. Trimming at V came to 3 bases and at J to 3 bases, leaving 6 bases not matched to a gene. Germline lookup yields CDR1 ENHRY and CDR2 SYGVKD. There are 15 residues in the CDR3. CDR3 nucleotide sequence: TGTGCCATCAGTGATCGGCAGGGGGCGGACACTGAAGCTTTCTTT. Residues: CAISDRQGADTEAFF.

This clone appeared a few times. The chain uses TRBV27 and TRBJ1-2; 9 bases map to TRBD1. With V trimmed by 0 bases and J by 1 base, 0 bases remained unmatched. Germline CDR1 MNHEY, CDR2 SMNVEV (reference sequence). CDR3 length: 15 amino acids. DNA for the CDR3: TGTGCCAGCAGTTTATCGACAGGGGGTAACTATGGCTACACCTTC. As protein: CASSLSTGGNYGYTF.

This clone has a single count. This chain links TRBV30 with TRBJ1-5; possibly TRBD1 for D (5 bases). This CDR3 has 13 residues. Trimming pared 0 bases from V and 5 bases from J, leaving 8 bases between. CDR1 is GTSNPN and CDR2 is SVGIG in the germline V gene (reference sequence). As DNA, the CDR3 is TGTGCCTGGAGTGTACGGGACGATCAGCCCCAGCATTTT. This sequence encodes CAWSVRDDQPQHF.

The rearrangement uses TRBV27 and TRBJ1-6; 8 nucleotides match TRBD1. CDR1 is MNHEY, CDR2 SMNVEV, per germline (reference sequence). The CDR3 is 14 residues long. The trim removed 4 bases at V and 7 bases at J, leaving 3 bases unmatched. As DNA, the CDR3 is TGTGCCAGCAGTTGGACAGGGCCAAATTCACCCCTCCACTTT. Its protein is CASSWTGPNSPLHF.

This clone was counted once. This rearrangement joins TRBV5-1 to TRBJ2-5, with D tentatively TRBD2 (5 bases). The CDR3 extends over 14 amino acids. The germline V gene has CDR1 SGHRS and CDR2 YFSETQ. V was shortened by 0 bases and J by 5 bases, with 11 bases between the two germline ends. The CDR3 nucleotides read TGCGCCAGCAGCTTGGACTACCGAGGGGAGACCCAGTACTTC. As protein: CASSLDYRGETQYF.

The chain uses TRBV19 and TRBJ2-6; D possibly corresponds to TRBD1 (7 bases). Germline CDR1 and CDR2: LNHDA and SQIVND (reference sequence). CDR3 length: 19 residues. V lost 2 bases to trimming and J lost 2 bases, with 19 bases between them. DNA for the CDR3: TGTGCCAGTAGTATACTGGGTCGGAGGGGGCCTCCTGGGGCCAACGTCCTGACTTTC. It codes for CASSILGRRGPPGANVLTF.

The chain is built from TRBV3-1 (or the pseudogene TRBV3-2) and TRBJ2-3; 10 positions match TRBD1. The CDR3 contains 16 residues. Losses at the gene ends were 3 bases for V and 4 bases for J; bases not matched to a gene: 7. CDR1 is LGHDT and CDR2 is YNNKEL in the germline V gene (reference sequence). CDR3 bases: TGTGCCAGCAGCCAGGCGGGACAGGGGTTATCAGATACGCAGTATTTT. It is translated as CASSQAGQGLSDTQYF.

This chain uses TRBV15 with TRBJ2-1, with TRBD2 matching 9 bases. This CDR3 is 16 amino acids long. J gave up 5 bases and V 0 bases, and 5 bases lay outside the gene matches. Germline V gene sequence: CDR1 LNHNV, CDR2 YYDKDF (reference sequence). As DNA, the CDR3 is TGTGCCACCAGCAGAGATCCTGGCGGGAGGGACAATGAGCAGTTCTTC. This gives the protein CATSRDPGGRDNEQFF.

This clone was observed a single time. The chain couples TRBV6-2 or TRBV6-3 to TRBJ1-5; D gene unclear. The CDR3 consists of 16 residues. V was trimmed by 0 bases and J by 1 base, leaving 10 bases between them. Germline CDR1 reads MNHEY; CDR2 reads SVGEGT. Here the CDR3 DNA reads TGTGCCAGCAGTTACTCTGGCAGGACGAGCAATCAGCCCCAGCATTTT. This codes for CASSYSGRTSNQPQHF.

This chain connects TRBV29-1 to TRBJ1-5; D unclear. The CDR3 covers 14 residues. The germline gives CDR1 SQVTM, CDR2 ANQGSEA. V lost 4 bases and J 2 bases, leaving 12 bases between the germline ends. The CDR3 nucleotides are TGCAGCGTTGTGGAGGGCGCGGGCAATCAGCCCCAGCATTTT. Amino acid sequence: CSVVEGAGNQPQHF.

The J gene is TRBJ2-7, the V gene TRBV27, with 12 bases aligning to TRBD2. Germline-derived CDR1 and CDR2 are MNHEY and SMNVEV (reference sequence). With 4 bases clipped from V and 4 bases from J, the junction kept 8 bases outside the gene matches. CDR3 length equals 16 residues. CDR3 bases: TGTGCCAGCAGTTCGCCGACTAGCGGGAGACCGTACGAGCAGTACTTC. It specifies CASSSPTSGRPYEQYF.

The chain joins TRBV19 to TRBJ2-1, with a weak D call TRBD2 (6 bases). The V gene lost 4 bases and the J gene lost 0 bases, with 10 bases spanning the gap. This CDR3 region has 15 residues. Germline V lookup: CDR1 LNHDA, CDR2 SQIVND (reference sequence). The CDR3 spells CASSTSGSSYNEQFF. The CDR3 DNA follows: TGTGCCAGTAGTACCTCCGGGAGCTCCTACAATGAGCAGTTCTTC.

The V gene is TRBV28, the J gene TRBJ2-7; the D call may be TRBD1 or TRBD2 (5 bases each). The CDR3 runs to 14 residues. CDR1 is MDHEN, CDR2 SYDVKM, per germline. V gave up 4 bases and J gave up 4 bases, with 14 bases separating them. In DNA form, the CDR3 reads TGTGCCAGCAGTTCCCCCCCCTGGGGGTACGAGCAGTACTTC. It specifies CASSSPPWGYEQYF.

This chain joins TRBV2 and TRBJ1-2, with no clear D. V lost 2 bases and J lost 4, with 14 bases in between. The V gene's germline CDR1 is SNHLY and CDR2 FYNNEI. The CDR3 spans 15 residues. CDR3 nucleotide sequence: TGTGCCAGCAGTGAAACTAGCGGGCTACGCTATGGCTACACCTTC. It yields the protein CASSETSGLRYGYTF.

Comments on this clone: A read error may account for a junction end that differs from germline. The rearrangement links TRBV7-9 to TRBJ2-1, with TRBD2 matching over 9 bases. CDR1 SEHNR and CDR2 FQNEAQ come from the germline V gene (reference sequence). CDR3 size: 15 residues. CDR3 sequence reads: CASSLAGLNYNEQFF. The CDR3 DNA sequence: TGTGCCAGCAGCCTAGCGGGACTCAATTACAATGAGCAGTTCTTC.

The J gene is TRBJ2-6, the V gene TRBV10-3, with D perhaps assigned TRBD1 or TRBD2 (5 bases each). V was cut by 0 bases and J by 0 bases, with 9 bases left in between. The CDR3 sequence is 17 residues long. Germline CDR1 and CDR2: ENHRY and SYGVKD. The CDR3 region has the DNA TGTGCCATCAGTGAGTCGGGACGTTTCTCTGGGGCCAACGTCCTGACTTTC. Translation: CAISESGRFSGANVLTF.

V usage is TRBV18 and J usage is TRBJ1-3, with TRBD1 matching over 7 bases. This CDR3 has 15 residues. The V gene end was trimmed by 3 bases and the J gene end by 4 bases; junction bases not matched to a gene: 6. Germline V gene data show CDR1 as KGHSH and CDR2 as LQKENI. CDR3 coding DNA: TGTGCCAGCTCACCGGCGACAGGGCAAGGAAACACCATATATTTT. Translating gives CASSPATGQGNTIYF.

The CDR3 nucleotides read TGTGCCAGCAGTAGGCGGGAGGGCCTTAAGACCCAGTACTTC. It translates to CASSRREGLKTQYF. V usage is TRBV6-2 or TRBV6-3 and J usage is TRBJ2-5, with 9 nucleotides matching TRBD2. This CDR3 comprises 14 residues. The germline V gene encodes CDR1 MNHEY and CDR2 SVGEGT. V was pared by 5 bases and J by 6 bases, with 7 bases of the junction left unmatched.

This chain uses TRBV27 with TRBJ2-3, with no clear D. The ends were cut back, 5 bases at V and 2 bases at J, with 5 bases in the middle. Looked up from germline, CDR1 is MNHEY and CDR2 is SMNVEV (reference sequence). The CDR3 covers 12 residues. The CDR3 nucleotides are TGTGCCAGCAGTCGAGCCACAGATACGCAGTATTTT. Translated, it gives CASSRATDTQYF.

This sequence joins TRBV7-2 and TRBJ2-7, with D hard to call. Germline loops: CDR1 SGHTA, CDR2 FQGNSA. The CDR3 has 13 residues. The V end was cut by 3 bases, the J end by 1 base, with 7 bases between. As DNA, the CDR3 is TGTGCCAGCAGCTTGGGCGCGTCCTACGAGCAGTACTTC. This gives the protein CASSLGASYEQYF.

CDR3 amino acids: CASSSSGRGSHEQFF. DNA for the CDR3: TGTGCCAGCAGCTCCTCGGGGCGCGGGAGTCATGAGCAGTTCTTC. The rearrangement joins TRBV7-9 to TRBJ2-1; 7 bases map to TRBD2. V lost 4 bases to trimming and J lost 8 bases; unmatched junction nucleotides: 11. The CDR3 length is 15 residues. Germline lookup yields CDR1 SEHNR and CDR2 FQNEAQ (reference sequence).

The rearrangement uses TRBV3-1 (or the pseudogene TRBV3-2) and TRBJ1-2; 8 nucleotides match TRBD1. Germline V lookup: CDR1 LGHDT, CDR2 YNNKEL (reference sequence). V dropped 2 bases and J dropped 0; count of bases not matched to a gene: 5. This CDR3 contains 16 residues. As DNA, the CDR3 is TGTGCCAGCAGCCAAACGGACAGGGCACCTAACTATGGCTACACCTTC. It is translated as CASSQTDRAPNYGYTF.

The chain is built from TRBV6-5 and TRBJ2-7; D is unresolved. The CDR3 consists of 13 residues. Germline CDR1 MNHEY, CDR2 SVGAGI. V lost 0 bases, J lost 9 bases, and 12 bases lay in between. The CDR3 is CASSYSSGDGQYF. CDR3 sequence (DNA): TGTGCCAGCAGTTACTCGAGTGGGGATGGGCAGTACTTC.

V usage is TRBV15 and J usage is TRBJ1-2, with a possible D match to TRBD1 (5 bases). The V gene lost 0 bases and the J gene lost 7 bases, with 15 bases spanning the gap. This CDR3 has 15 residues. From germline, CDR1 is LNHNV and CDR2 YYDKDF (reference sequence). The CDR3 here is CATSRDYSGAPGYTF. DNA of the CDR3: TGTGCCACCAGCAGAGATTATAGTGGGGCCCCTGGCTACACCTTC.

The chain joins TRBV2 to TRBJ2-4; D remains ambiguous. V was clipped by 1 base and J by 9 bases, with 10 bases between them. Germline CDR1 reads SNHLY; CDR2 reads FYNNEI. The CDR3 runs 13 residues. The CDR3 sequence is CASSEDLRGIQYF. The DNA for the CDR3 is TGTGCCAGCAGTGAAGATCTACGAGGCATTCAGTACTTC. Using reference TRBV2 and TRBJ2-4 for the parts outside the CDR3, the full variable domain is EPEVTQTPSHQVTQMGQEVILRCVPISNHLYFYWYRQILGQKVEFLVSFYNNEISEKSEIFDDQFSVERPDGSNFTLKIRSTKLEDSAMYFCASSEDLRGIQYFGAGTRLSVL.